Each of the 3 T cell receptor beta chains below was sequenced from the same sample in a study of blood T cell repertoires in COVID-19. Assay used: immunoSEQ multiplex PCR; TCRdb lists only in-frame clones, some missing. The sample holds 230,000 or so clones; 80% are singletons and the top ten take 5.1%. Sequenced input: peripheral blood. Receptors were obtained from a human donor in a cohort sampled during active COVID-19.

The chain uses TRBV12-3 or TRBV12-4 and TRBJ2-7; no reliable D call. V was cut by 3 bases and J by 4 bases, with 4 bases left in between. This CDR3 contains 11 residues. The CDR3 sequence is CASSFNYEQYF. The CDR3 region has the DNA TGTGCCAGCAGTTTTAATTACGAGCAGTACTTC.

This chain connects TRBV4-3 to TRBJ2-1; 11 nucleotides align to TRBD1. CDR1 and CDR2 (germline): LGHNA, YSLEER. Trimming took 0 bases from V and 4 from J; bases not matched to a gene: 5. The CDR3 contains 17 residues. The CDR3 DNA follows: TGCGCCAGCAGCCAAGATATGTGGGACAGGGGGTACAATGAGCAGTTCTTC. This translates into CASSQDMWDRGYNEQFF.

The V and J genes are TRBV3-1 (or the pseudogene TRBV3-2) and TRBJ2-7, with D hard to call. Trimming removed 1 base at V and 10 bases at J, with 11 bases between. There are 12 residues in the CDR3. Per the germline V gene, CDR1 is LGHDT and CDR2 is YNNKEL (reference sequence). The CDR3 here is CASSQGATVQYF. The CDR3 region has the DNA TGTGCCAGCAGCCAAGGGGCGACCGTCCAGTACTTC.